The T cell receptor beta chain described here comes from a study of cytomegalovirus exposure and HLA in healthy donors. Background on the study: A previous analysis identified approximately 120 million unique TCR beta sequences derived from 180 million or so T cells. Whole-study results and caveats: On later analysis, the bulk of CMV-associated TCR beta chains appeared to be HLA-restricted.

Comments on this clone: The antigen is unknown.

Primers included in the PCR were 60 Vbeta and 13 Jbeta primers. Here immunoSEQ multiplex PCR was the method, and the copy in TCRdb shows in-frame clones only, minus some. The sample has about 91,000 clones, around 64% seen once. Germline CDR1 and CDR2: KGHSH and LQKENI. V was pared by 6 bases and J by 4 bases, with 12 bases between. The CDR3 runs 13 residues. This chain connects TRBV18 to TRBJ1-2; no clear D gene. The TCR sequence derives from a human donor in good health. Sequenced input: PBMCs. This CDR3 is CASSPDILYGYTF. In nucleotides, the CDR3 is TGTGCCAGCTCCCCTGACATACTCTATGGCTACACCTTC.